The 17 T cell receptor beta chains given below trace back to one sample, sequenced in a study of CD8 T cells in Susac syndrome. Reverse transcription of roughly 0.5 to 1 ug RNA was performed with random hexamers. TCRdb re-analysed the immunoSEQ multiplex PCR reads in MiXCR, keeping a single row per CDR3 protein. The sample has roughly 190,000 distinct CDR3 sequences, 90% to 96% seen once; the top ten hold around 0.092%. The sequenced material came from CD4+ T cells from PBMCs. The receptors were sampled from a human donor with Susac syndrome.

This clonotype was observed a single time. The CDR3: CASKMGGDSYEQYF. In nucleotides, the CDR3 is TGTGCCAGCAAGATGGGCGGGGACTCCTACGAGCAGTACTTC. The chain couples TRBV27 to TRBJ2-7; perhaps TRBD2 as D (6 bases). Trimming removed 7 bases at V and 0 bases at J, with 13 bases between. Germline V gives CDR1 MNHEY, CDR2 SMNVEV (reference sequence). The CDR3 covers 14 residues.

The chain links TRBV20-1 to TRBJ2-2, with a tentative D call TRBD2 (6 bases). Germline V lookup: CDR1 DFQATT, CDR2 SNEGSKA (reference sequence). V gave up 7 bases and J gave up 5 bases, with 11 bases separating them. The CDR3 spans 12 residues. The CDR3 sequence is CSVTRGTGELFF. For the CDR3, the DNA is TGCAGTGTTACTCGGGGGACCGGGGAGCTGTTTTTT.

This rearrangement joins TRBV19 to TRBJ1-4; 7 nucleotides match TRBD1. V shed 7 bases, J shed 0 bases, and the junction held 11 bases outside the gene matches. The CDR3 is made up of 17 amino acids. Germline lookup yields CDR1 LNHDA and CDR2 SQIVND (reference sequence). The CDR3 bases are TGTGCCAGTACCCGGGGACAGAATCTGGCAACTAATGAAAAACTGTTTTTT. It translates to CASTRGQNLATNEKLFF.

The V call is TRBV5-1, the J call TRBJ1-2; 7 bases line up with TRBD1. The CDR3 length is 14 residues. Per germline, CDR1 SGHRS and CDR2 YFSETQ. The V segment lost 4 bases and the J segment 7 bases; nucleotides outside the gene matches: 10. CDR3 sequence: CASSGGEGAAGYTF. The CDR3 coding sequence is TGCGCCAGCAGCGGTGGTGAGGGGGCTGCTGGCTACACCTTC.

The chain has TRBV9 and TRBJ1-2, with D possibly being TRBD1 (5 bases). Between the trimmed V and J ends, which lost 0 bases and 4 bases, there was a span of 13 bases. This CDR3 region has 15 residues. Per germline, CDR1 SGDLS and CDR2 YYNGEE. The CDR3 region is CASSVGQTSPYGYTF. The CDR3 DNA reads TGTGCCAGCAGCGTAGGACAGACGTCCCCCTATGGCTACACCTTC.

The CDR3 protein is CASSINGRLHF. In DNA form, the CDR3 reads TGTGCCAGTAGTATAAATGGAAGGCTCCACTTT. V gene TRBV19 combines with J gene TRBJ1-6; no clear D gene. This CDR3 is built from 11 residues. Germline values: CDR1 LNHDA, CDR2 SQIVND (reference sequence). The V end was cut by 2 bases, the J end by 16 bases, with 9 bases between.

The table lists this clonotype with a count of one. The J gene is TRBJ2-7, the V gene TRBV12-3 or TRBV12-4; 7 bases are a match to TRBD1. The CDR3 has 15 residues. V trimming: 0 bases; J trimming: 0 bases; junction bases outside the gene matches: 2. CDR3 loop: CASSLAGTVSYEQYF. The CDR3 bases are TGTGCCAGCAGTTTAGCCGGGACAGTCTCCTACGAGCAGTACTTC.

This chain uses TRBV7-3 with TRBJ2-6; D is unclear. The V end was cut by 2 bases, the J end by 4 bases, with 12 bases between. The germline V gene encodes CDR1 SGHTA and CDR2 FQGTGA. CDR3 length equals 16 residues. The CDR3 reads CASSLVGGSGANVLTF. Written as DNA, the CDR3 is TGTGCCAGCAGCTTAGTTGGTGGTTCCGGGGCCAACGTCCTGACTTTC.

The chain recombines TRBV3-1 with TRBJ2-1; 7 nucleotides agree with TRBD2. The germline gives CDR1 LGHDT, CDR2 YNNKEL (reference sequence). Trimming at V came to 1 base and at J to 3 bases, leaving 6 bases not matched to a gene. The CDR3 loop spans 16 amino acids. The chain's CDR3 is CASSQVPAGFYNEQFF. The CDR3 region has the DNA TGTGCCAGCAGCCAAGTACCAGCGGGGTTCTACAATGAGCAGTTCTTC.

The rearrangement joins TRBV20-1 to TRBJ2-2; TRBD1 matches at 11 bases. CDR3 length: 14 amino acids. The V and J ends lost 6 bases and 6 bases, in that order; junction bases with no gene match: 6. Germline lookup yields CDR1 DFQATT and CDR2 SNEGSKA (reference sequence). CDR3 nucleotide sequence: TGCAGTGCCTGGGACAGGGGGTCGCCCGGGGAGCTGTTTTTT. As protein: CSAWDRGSPGELFF.

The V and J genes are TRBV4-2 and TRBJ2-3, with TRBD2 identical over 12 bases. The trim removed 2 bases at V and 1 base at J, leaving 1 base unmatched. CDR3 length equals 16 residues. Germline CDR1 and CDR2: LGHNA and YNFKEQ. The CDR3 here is CASSQRLAGGTDTQYF. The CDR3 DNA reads TGTGCCAGCAGCCAACGACTAGCGGGGGGCACAGATACGCAGTATTTT.

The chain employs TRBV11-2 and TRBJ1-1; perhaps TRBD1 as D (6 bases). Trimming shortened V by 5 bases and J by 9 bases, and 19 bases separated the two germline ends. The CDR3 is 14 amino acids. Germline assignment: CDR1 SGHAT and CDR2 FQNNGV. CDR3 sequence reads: CASSLRQVSNKAFF. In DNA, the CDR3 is TGTGCCAGCAGCCTCAGACAGGTATCCAATAAAGCTTTCTTT.

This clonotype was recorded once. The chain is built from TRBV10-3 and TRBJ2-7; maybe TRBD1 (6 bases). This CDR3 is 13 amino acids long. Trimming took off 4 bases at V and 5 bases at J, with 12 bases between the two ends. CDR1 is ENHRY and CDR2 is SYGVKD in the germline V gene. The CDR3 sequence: CAISATGPHEQYF. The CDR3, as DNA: TGTGCCATCAGTGCGACAGGACCCCACGAGCAGTACTTC.

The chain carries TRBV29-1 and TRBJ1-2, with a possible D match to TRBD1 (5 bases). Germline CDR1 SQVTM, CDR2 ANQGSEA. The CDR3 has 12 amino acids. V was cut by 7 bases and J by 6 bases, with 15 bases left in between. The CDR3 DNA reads TGCAGCGCCGTGGGGACTTTTGATGGCTACACCTTC. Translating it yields CSAVGTFDGYTF. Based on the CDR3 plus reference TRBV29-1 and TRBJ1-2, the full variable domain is SAVISQKPSRDICQRGTSLTIQCQVDSQVTMMFWYRQQPGQSLTLIATANQGSEATYESGFVIDKFPISRPNLTFSTLTVSNMSPEDSSIYLCSAVGTFDGYTFGSGTRLTVV.

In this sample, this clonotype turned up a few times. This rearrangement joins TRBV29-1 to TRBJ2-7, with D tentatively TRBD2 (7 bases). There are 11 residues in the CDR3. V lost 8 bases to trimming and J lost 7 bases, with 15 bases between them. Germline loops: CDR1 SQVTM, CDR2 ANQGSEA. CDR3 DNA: TGCAGCCGTGGGGGGGCACGAGAGCAGTACTTC. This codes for CSRGGAREQYF.

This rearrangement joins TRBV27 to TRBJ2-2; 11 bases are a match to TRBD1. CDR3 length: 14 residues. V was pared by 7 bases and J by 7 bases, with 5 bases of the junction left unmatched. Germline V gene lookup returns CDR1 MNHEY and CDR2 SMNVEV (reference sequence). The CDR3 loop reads CASNGQGAVGELFF. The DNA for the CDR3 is TGTGCCAGCAACGGACAGGGGGCGGTCGGGGAGCTGTTTTTT.

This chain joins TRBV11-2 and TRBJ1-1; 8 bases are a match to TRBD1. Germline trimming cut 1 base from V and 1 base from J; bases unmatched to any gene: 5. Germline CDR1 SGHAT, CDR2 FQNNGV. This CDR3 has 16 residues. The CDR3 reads CASSLVGRGQNTEAFF. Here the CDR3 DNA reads TGTGCCAGCAGCTTAGTTGGCAGGGGGCAGAACACTGAAGCTTTCTTT.